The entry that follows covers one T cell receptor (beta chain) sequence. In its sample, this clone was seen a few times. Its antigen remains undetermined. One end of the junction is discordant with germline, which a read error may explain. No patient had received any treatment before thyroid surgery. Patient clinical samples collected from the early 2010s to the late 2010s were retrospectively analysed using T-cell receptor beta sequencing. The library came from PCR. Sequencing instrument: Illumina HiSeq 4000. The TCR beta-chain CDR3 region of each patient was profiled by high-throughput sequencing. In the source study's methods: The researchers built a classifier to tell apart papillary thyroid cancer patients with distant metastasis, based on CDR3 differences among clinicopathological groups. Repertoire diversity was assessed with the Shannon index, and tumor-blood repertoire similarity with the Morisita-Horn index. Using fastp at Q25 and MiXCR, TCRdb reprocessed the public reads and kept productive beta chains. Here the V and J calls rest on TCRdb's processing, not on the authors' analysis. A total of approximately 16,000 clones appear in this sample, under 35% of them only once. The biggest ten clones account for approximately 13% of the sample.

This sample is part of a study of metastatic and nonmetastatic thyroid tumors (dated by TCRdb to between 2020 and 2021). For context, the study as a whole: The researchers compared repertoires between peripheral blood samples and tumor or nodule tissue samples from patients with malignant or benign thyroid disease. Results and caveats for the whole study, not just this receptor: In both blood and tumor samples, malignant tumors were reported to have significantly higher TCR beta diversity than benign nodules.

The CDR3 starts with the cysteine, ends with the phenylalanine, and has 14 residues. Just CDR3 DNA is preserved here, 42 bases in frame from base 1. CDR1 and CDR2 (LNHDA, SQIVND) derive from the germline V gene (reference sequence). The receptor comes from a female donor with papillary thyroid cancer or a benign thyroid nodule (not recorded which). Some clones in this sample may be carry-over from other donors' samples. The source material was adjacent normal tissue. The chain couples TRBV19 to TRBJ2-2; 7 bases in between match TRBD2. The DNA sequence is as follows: TGTGCCAGTATCAGGGACTACCCTGCCGGGGAGCTGTTCTTT. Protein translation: CASIRDYPAGELFF.